The rows below give T cell receptor beta chains drawn from one sample of a study of cytomegalovirus exposure and HLA in healthy donors. Libraries were prepared by immunoSEQ multiplex PCR; TCRdb keeps only in-frame clonotypes and omits some of them. The repertoire holds a few hundred thousand clones, with more than 80% as singletons. Input material: PBMCs. These receptors all come from a woman younger than 35 in good health and CMV-seronegative. Both conserved end residues are part of each CDR3. The order of the fields is V gene, D gene, J gene, clone size, CDR3 protein, CDR3 DNA. A D gene is named only where the DNA matches it firmly. The size entry is marked missing in some rows and otherwise reads once, few, many or a size class.

v_call: TRBV5-6; d_call: NA; j_call: TRBJ2-5; clone_size: NA; cdr3_aa: CASSYLSTGQETQYF; cdr3_nt: TGTGCCAGCAGCTACCTCTCAACAGGGCAAGAGACCCAGTACTTC
v_call: TRBV28; d_call: TRBD2; j_call: TRBJ2-3; clone_size: NA; cdr3_aa: CASSPRGGSDTQYF; cdr3_nt: TGTGCCAGCAGTCCCCGGGGGGGATCAGATACGCAGTATTTT
v_call: TRBV7-2; d_call: TRBD1; j_call: TRBJ1-4; clone_size: NA; cdr3_aa: CASSPNRGLTNEKLFF; cdr3_nt: TGTGCCAGCAGCCCCAATAGGGGGCTAACTAATGAAAAACTGTTTTTT
v_call: TRBV5-6; d_call: NA; j_call: TRBJ1-2; clone_size: NA; cdr3_aa: CASSLDGDGGAGYTF; cdr3_nt: TGTGCCAGCAGCTTGGATGGAGATGGGGGCGCGGGCTACACCTTC
v_call: TRBV27; d_call: TRBD1; j_call: TRBJ2-3; clone_size: once; cdr3_aa: CASSSQGAFLPDTQYF; cdr3_nt: TGTGCCAGCAGTTCCCAGGGGGCGTTTTTGCCAGATACGCAGTATTTT
v_call: TRBV10-3; d_call: TRBD1; j_call: TRBJ2-5; clone_size: few; cdr3_aa: CAISDTQGVGLETQYF; cdr3_nt: TGTGCCATCAGTGATACCCAGGGGGTGGGATTGGAGACCCAGTACTTC
v_call: TRBV18; d_call: TRBD1; j_call: TRBJ1-1; clone_size: NA; cdr3_aa: CASSGTGLMNTEAFF; cdr3_nt: TGTGCCAGCTCCGGGACAGGTCTCATGAACACTGAAGCTTTCTTT
v_call: TRBV7-9; d_call: NA; j_call: TRBJ2-7; clone_size: NA; cdr3_aa: CASSPGETYEQYF; cdr3_nt: TGTGCCAGCAGCCCCGGAGAGACCTACGAGCAGTACTTC
v_call: TRBV5-1; d_call: NA; j_call: TRBJ1-4; clone_size: NA; cdr3_aa: CASSLGAGGNEKLFF; cdr3_nt: TGCGCCAGCAGCTTGGGAGCAGGAGGGAATGAAAAACTGTTTTTT
v_call: TRBV10-3; d_call: TRBD2; j_call: TRBJ2-7; clone_size: NA; cdr3_aa: CAISDRGGRIAYEQYF; cdr3_nt: TGTGCCATCAGTGACCGGGGCGGGAGGATCGCCTACGAGCAGTACTTC
v_call: TRBV7-6; d_call: NA; j_call: TRBJ2-6; clone_size: once; cdr3_aa: CASSLEGGLSGANVLTF; cdr3_nt: TGTGCCAGCAGCTTAGAAGGGGGTCTCTCTGGGGCCAACGTCCTGACTTTC
v_call: TRBV6-6; d_call: TRBD2; j_call: TRBJ2-7; clone_size: NA; cdr3_aa: CASSYLEGREFNEQYF; cdr3_nt: TGTGCCAGCAGTTATTTGGAGGGGCGGGAGTTCAACGAGCAGTACTTC
v_call: TRBV7-2; d_call: NA; j_call: TRBJ1-1; clone_size: NA; cdr3_aa: CASSTGQMNTEAFF; cdr3_nt: TGTGCCAGCAGCACAGGACAGATGAACACTGAAGCTTTCTTT
v_call: TRBV5-1; d_call: TRBD1; j_call: TRBJ1-2; clone_size: many; cdr3_aa: CASSSAQQGGNYGYTF; cdr3_nt: TGCGCCAGCAGCTCGGCCCAACAGGGGGGTAACTATGGCTACACCTTC
v_call: TRBV9; d_call: NA; j_call: TRBJ2-7; clone_size: once; cdr3_aa: CASSGGGGYEQYF; cdr3_nt: TGTGCCAGCAGCGGAGGGGGAGGGTACGAGCAGTACTTC